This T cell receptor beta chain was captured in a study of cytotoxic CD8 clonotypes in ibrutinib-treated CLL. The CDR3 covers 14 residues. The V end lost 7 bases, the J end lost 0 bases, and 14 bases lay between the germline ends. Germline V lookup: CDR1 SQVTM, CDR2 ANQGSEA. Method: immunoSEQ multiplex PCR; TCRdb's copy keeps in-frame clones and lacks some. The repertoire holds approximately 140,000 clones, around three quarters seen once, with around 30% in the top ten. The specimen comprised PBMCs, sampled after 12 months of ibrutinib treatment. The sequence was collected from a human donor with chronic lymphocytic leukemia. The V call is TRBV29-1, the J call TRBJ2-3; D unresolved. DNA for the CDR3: TGCAGCGCCCTACAAGGAGCTAGCACAGATACGCAGTATTTT. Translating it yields CSALQGASTDTQYF.